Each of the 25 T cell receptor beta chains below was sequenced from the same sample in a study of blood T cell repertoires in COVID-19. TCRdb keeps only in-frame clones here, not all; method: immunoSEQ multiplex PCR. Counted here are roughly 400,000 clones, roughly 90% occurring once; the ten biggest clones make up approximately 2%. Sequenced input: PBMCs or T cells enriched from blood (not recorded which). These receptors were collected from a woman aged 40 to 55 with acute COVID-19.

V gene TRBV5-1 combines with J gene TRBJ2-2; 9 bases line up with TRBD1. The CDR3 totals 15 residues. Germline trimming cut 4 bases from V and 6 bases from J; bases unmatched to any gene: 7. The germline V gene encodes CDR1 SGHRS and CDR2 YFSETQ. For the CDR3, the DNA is TGCGCCAGCAGCCCGGACAGGGGAGTTGCCGGGGAGCTGTTTTTT. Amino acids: CASSPDRGVAGELFF.

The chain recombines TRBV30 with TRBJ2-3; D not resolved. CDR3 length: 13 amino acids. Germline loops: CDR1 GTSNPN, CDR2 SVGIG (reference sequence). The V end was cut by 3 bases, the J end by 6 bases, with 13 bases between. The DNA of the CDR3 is TGTGCCTGGAGGTTCTCAATCGGGGATACGCAGTATTTT. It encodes CAWRFSIGDTQYF. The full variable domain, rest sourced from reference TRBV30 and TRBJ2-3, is SQTIHQWPATLVQPVGSPLSLECTVEGTSNPNLYWYRQAAGRGLQLLFYSVGIGQISSEVPQNLSASRPQDRQFILSSKKLLLSDSGFYLCAWRFSIGDTQYFGPGTRLTVL.

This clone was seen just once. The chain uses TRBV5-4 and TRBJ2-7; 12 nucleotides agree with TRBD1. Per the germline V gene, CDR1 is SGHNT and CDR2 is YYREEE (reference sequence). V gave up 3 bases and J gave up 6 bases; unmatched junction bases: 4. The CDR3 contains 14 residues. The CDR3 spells CASSWGQGASEQYF. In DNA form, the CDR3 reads TGTGCCAGCAGCTGGGGACAGGGGGCGAGCGAGCAGTACTTC.

CDR3 loop: CASRATSRYSGNTIYF. CDR3 nucleotide sequence: TGTGCCAGTAGAGCTACGTCCAGGTACTCTGGAAACACCATATATTTT. The V and J genes are TRBV19 and TRBJ1-3; no firm D call. The CDR3 loop spans 16 amino acids. The V and J ends lost 6 bases and 0 bases respectively, with 15 bases between them. Per the germline V gene, CDR1 is LNHDA and CDR2 is SQIVND (reference sequence). The variable domain in full, with the rest retrieved from reference TRBV19 and TRBJ1-3, is DGGITQSPKYLFRKEGQNVTLSCEQNLNHDAMYWYRQDPGQGLRLIYYSQIVNDFQKGDIAEGYSVSREKKESFPLTVTSAQKNPTAFYLCASRATSRYSGNTIYFGEGSWLTVV.

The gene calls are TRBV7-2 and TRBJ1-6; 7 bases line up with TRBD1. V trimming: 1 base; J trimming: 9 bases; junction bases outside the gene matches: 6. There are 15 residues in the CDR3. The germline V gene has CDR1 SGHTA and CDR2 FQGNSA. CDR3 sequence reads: CASSLEDRRSSPLHF. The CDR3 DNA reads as TGTGCCAGCAGCTTAGAGGACAGGAGGAGTTCACCCCTCCACTTT.

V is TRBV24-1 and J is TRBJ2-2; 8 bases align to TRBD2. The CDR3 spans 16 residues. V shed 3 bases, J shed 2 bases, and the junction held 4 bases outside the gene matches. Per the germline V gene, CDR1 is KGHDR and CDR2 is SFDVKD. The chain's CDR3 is CATSDRGGKNTGELFF. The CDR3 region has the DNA TGTGCCACCAGTGATCGCGGGGGGAAAAACACCGGGGAGCTGTTTTTT.

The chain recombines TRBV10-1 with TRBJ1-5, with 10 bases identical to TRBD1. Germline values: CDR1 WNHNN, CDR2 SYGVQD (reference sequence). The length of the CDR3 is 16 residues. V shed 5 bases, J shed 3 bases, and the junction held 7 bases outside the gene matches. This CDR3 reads CASSTPGTGVNQPQHF. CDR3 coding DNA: TGCGCCAGCAGTACACCCGGGACAGGGGTCAATCAGCCCCAGCATTTT.

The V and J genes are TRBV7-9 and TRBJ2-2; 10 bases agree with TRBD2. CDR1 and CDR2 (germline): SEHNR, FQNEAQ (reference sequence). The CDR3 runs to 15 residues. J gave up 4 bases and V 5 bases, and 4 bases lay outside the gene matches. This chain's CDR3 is CASSPLAGSTGELFF. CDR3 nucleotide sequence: TGTGCCAGCAGCCCACTAGCGGGGAGCACCGGGGAGCTGTTTTTT.

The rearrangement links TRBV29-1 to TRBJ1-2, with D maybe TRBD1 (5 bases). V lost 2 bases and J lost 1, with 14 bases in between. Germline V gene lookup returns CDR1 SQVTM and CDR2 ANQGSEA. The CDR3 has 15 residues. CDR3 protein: CSVEITGPLNYGYTF. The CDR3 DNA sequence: TGCAGCGTTGAAATAACAGGACCCCTTAACTATGGCTACACCTTC.

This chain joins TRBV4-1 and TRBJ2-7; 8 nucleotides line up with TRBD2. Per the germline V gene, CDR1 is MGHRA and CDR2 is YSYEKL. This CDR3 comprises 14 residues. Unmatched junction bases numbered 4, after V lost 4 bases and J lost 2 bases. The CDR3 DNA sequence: TGCGCCAGCAGCCCGGGGGGGACCCCCTACGAGCAGTACTTC. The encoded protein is CASSPGGTPYEQYF.

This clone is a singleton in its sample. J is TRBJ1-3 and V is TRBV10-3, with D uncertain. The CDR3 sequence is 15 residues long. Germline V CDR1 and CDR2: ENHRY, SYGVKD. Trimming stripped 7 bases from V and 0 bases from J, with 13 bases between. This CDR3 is CAITQAPSSGNTIYF. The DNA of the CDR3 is TGTGCCATCACCCAGGCACCGAGCTCTGGAAACACCATATATTTT.

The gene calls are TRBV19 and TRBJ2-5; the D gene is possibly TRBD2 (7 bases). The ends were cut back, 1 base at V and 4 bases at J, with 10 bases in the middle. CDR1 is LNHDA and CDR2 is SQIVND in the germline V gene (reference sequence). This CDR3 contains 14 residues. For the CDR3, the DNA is TGTGCCAGTAGTATAGGTGCGGGGGCAGAGACCCAGTACTTC. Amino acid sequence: CASSIGAGAETQYF.

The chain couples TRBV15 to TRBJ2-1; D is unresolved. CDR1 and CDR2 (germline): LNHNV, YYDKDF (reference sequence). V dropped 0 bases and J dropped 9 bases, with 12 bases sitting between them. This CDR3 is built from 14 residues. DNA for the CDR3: TGTGCCACCAGCAGAGATCCCAGGCCCTTTGAGCAGTTCTTC. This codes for CATSRDPRPFEQFF.

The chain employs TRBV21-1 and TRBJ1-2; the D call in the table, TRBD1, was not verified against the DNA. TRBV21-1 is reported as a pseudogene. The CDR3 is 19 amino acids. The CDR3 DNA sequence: TGTGCCAGCAGCACCCCGTCGGGGACAGGGGCCGTGGGTAACTATGGCTACACCTTC. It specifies CASSTPSGTGAVGNYGYTF.

CDR3 coding DNA: TGTGCCAGCAGCCGAGACAGGCGGGTACAGTACAATGAGCAGTTCTTC. It translates to CASSRDRRVQYNEQFF. The rearrangement links TRBV3-1 (or the pseudogene TRBV3-2) to TRBJ2-1; a weak D match, TRBD1 (6 bases). Germline V gives CDR1 LGHDT, CDR2 YNNKEL (reference sequence). V shed 4 bases and J shed 4 bases, with 17 bases lying between them. The CDR3 consists of 16 residues.

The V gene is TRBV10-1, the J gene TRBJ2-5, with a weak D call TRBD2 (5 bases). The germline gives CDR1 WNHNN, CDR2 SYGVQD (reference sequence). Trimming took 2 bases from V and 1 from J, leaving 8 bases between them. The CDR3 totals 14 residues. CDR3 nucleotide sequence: TGCGCCAGCAGTGAGGAGGACTCCCAAGAGACCCAGTACTTC. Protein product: CASSEEDSQETQYF.

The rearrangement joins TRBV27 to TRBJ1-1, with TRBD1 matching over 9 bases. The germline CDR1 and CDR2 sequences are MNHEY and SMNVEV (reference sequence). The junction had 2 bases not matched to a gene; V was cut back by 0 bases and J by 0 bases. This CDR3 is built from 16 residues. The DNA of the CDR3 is TGTGCCAGCAGTTTATCCTGGGACAGGGTGAACACTGAAGCTTTCTTT. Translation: CASSLSWDRVNTEAFF.

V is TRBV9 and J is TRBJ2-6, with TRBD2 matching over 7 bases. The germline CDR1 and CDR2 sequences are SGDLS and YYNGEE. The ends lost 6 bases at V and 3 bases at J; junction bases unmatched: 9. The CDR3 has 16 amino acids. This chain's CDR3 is CASIPLSGVGANVLTF. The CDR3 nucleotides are TGTGCCAGCATACCCTTGAGCGGGGTTGGGGCCAACGTCCTGACTTTC. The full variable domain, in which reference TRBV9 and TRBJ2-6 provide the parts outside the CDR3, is DSGVTQTPKHLITATGQRVTLRCSPRSGDLSVYWYQQSLDQGLQFLIQYYNGEERAKGNILERFSAQQFPDLHSELNLSSLELGDSALYFCASIPLSGVGANVLTFGAGSRLTVL.

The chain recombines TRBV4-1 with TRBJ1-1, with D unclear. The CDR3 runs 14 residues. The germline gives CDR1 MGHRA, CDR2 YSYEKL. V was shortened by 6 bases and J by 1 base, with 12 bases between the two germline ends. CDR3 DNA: TGCGCCAGCAGTGGGCTACTGCGGAACACTGAAGCTTTCTTT. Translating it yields CASSGLLRNTEAFF.

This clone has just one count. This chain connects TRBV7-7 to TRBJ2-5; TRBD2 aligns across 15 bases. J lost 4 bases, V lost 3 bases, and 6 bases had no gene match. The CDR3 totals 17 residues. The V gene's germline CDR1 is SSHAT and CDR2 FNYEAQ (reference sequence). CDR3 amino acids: CASSLGTSGGPRETQYF. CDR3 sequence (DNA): TGTGCCAGCAGCTTGGGGACTAGCGGGGGGCCGCGAGAGACCCAGTACTTC.

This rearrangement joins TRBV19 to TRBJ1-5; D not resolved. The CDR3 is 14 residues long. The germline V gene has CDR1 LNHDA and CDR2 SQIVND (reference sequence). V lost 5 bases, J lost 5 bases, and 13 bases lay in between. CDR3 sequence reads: CASSYNSVDQPQHF. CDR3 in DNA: TGTGCCAGTAGTTATAACTCGGTCGATCAGCCCCAGCATTTT.

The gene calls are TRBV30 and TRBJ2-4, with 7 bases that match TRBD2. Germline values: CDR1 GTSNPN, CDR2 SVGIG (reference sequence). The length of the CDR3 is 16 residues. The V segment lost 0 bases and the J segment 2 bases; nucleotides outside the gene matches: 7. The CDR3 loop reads CAWSVLPGGTKNIQYF. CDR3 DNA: TGTGCCTGGAGTGTACTCCCCGGGGGGACCAAAAACATTCAGTACTTC. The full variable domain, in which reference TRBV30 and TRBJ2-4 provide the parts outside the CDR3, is SQTIHQWPATLVQPVGSPLSLECTVEGTSNPNLYWYRQAAGRGLQLLFYSVGIGQISSEVPQNLSASRPQDRQFILSSKKLLLSDSGFYLCAWSVLPGGTKNIQYFGAGTRLSVL.

CDR3 bases: TGTGCCAGCTCACCAGTTAGTACGAACACTGAAGCTTTCTTT. This gives the protein CASSPVSTNTEAFF. The chain joins TRBV18 to TRBJ1-1, with unresolved D. The CDR3 is 14 residues long. Trimming cost V 2 bases and J 1 base, with 8 bases left between them. Germline values: CDR1 KGHSH, CDR2 LQKENI.

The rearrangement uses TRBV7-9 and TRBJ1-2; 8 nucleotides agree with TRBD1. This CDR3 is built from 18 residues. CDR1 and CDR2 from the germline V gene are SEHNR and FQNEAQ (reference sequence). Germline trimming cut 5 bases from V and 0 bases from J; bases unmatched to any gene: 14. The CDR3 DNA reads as TGTGCCAGCAGCACGGACAGGGCCAATTGGACCCCTAACTATGGCTACACCTTC. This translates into CASSTDRANWTPNYGYTF. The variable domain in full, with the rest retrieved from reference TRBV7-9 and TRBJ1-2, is DTGVSQNPRHKITKRGQNVTFRCDPISEHNRLYWYRQTLGQGPEFLTYFQNEAQLEKSRLLSDRFSAERPKGSFSTLEIQRTEQGDSAMYLCASSTDRANWTPNYGYTFGSGTRLTVV.

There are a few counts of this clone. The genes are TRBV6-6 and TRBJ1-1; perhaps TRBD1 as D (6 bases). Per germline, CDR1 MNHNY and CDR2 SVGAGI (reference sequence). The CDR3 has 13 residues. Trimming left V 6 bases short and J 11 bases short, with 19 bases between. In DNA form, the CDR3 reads TGTGCCAGCAGAGAACTTTTACAGGGCTGCGCTTTCTTT. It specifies CASRELLQGCAFF.